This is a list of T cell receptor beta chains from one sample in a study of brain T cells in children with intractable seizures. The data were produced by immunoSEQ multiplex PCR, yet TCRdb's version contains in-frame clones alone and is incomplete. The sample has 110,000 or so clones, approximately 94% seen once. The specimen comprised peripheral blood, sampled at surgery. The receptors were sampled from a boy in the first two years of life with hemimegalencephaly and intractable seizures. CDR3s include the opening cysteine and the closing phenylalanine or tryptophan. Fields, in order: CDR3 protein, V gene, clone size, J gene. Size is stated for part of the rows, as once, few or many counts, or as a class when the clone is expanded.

CDR3aa: CASSEAWGPGNTIYF
v_gene: TRBV6-1
abundance: few
j_gene: TRBJ1-3

CDR3aa: CASSLLPGLAGGRETQYF
v_gene: TRBV11-2
abundance: -
j_gene: TRBJ2-5

CDR3aa: CASSLGAEQYF
v_gene: TRBV12-3/TRBV12-4
abundance: -
j_gene: TRBJ2-7

CDR3aa: CASSQDGGDEQFF
v_gene: TRBV4-3
abundance: -
j_gene: TRBJ2-1

CDR3aa: CASSLRTGKAFF
v_gene: TRBV5-1
abundance: -
j_gene: TRBJ1-1

CDR3aa: CASSLNGPYDTQYF
v_gene: TRBV28
abundance: -
j_gene: TRBJ2-3

CDR3aa: CASSQRGGYAGNFSYEQYF
v_gene: TRBV23-1
abundance: -
j_gene: TRBJ2-7

CDR3aa: CASSLVFGTGSFGANVLTF
v_gene: TRBV28
abundance: -
j_gene: TRBJ2-6

CDR3aa: CATSGGLSNQPQHF
v_gene: TRBV24-1
abundance: -
j_gene: TRBJ1-5

CDR3aa: CASSFRGAGYTF
v_gene: TRBV12-3/TRBV12-4
abundance: -
j_gene: TRBJ1-2

CDR3aa: CASSPERLVSYNEQFF
v_gene: TRBV5-6
abundance: -
j_gene: TRBJ2-1

CDR3aa: CASRTKGQTGNTIYF
v_gene: TRBV19
abundance: -
j_gene: TRBJ1-3

CDR3aa: CASSPGWAGAFF
v_gene: TRBV9
abundance: -
j_gene: TRBJ1-1

CDR3aa: CASSCRLAEECGTQYF
v_gene: TRBV7-2
abundance: -
j_gene: TRBJ2-3

CDR3aa: CASSPPGSSYNEQFF
v_gene: TRBV7-9
abundance: -
j_gene: TRBJ2-1

CDR3aa: CASSPQGAGLEKLFF
v_gene: TRBV2
abundance: -
j_gene: TRBJ1-4

CDR3aa: CASSLRTVNTEAFF
v_gene: TRBV28
abundance: -
j_gene: TRBJ1-1

CDR3aa: CATSENNRGFDGYTF
v_gene: TRBV24-1
abundance: -
j_gene: TRBJ1-2

CDR3aa: CASSHMGGAPYEQYF
v_gene: TRBV6-2/TRBV6-3
abundance: few
j_gene: TRBJ2-7

CDR3aa: CASSQGMGRGADTQYF
v_gene: TRBV4-2
abundance: -
j_gene: TRBJ2-3

CDR3aa: CASSLPRGNGELFF
v_gene: TRBV27
abundance: -
j_gene: TRBJ2-2

CDR3aa: CASSFNSYNEQFF
v_gene: TRBV12-3/TRBV12-4
abundance: -
j_gene: TRBJ2-1

CDR3aa: CASSLRPQAISGANVLTF
v_gene: TRBV7-3
abundance: -
j_gene: TRBJ2-6

CDR3aa: CASSPSGLGANVLTF
v_gene: TRBV19
abundance: -
j_gene: TRBJ2-6

CDR3aa: CASSQDRAGASTDTQYF
v_gene: TRBV3-1/TRBV3-2
abundance: -
j_gene: TRBJ2-3

CDR3aa: CASSLKAIFPGASTEAFF
v_gene: TRBV11-2
abundance: -
j_gene: TRBJ1-1

CDR3aa: CASSLGQTANTEAFF
v_gene: TRBV5-1
abundance: -
j_gene: TRBJ1-1

CDR3aa: CASSPKTGGMWGQNQPQHF
v_gene: TRBV28
abundance: -
j_gene: TRBJ1-5

CDR3aa: CASSLGVEAFF
v_gene: TRBV3-1/TRBV3-2
abundance: -
j_gene: TRBJ1-1

CDR3aa: CASSFGISQETQYF
v_gene: TRBV5-4
abundance: -
j_gene: TRBJ2-5

CDR3aa: CASSPSRDTQYF
v_gene: TRBV18
abundance: once
j_gene: TRBJ2-3

CDR3aa: CASSRQETQYF
v_gene: TRBV18
abundance: -
j_gene: TRBJ2-5

CDR3aa: CATSDSGQGRAYEQYF
v_gene: TRBV24-1
abundance: -
j_gene: TRBJ2-7

CDR3aa: CATRTGGVSGNTIYF
v_gene: TRBV15
abundance: -
j_gene: TRBJ1-3

CDR3aa: CASSSSASGYQETQYF
v_gene: TRBV28
abundance: -
j_gene: TRBJ2-5

CDR3aa: CASHRVGTDTQYF
v_gene: TRBV19
abundance: -
j_gene: TRBJ2-3

CDR3aa: CASTVAGRPYNEQFF
v_gene: TRBV28
abundance: -
j_gene: TRBJ2-1

CDR3aa: CASSLAGWGDYSYEQYF
v_gene: TRBV7-9
abundance: -
j_gene: TRBJ2-7

CDR3aa: CASSLSGIASYNEQFF
v_gene: TRBV9
abundance: -
j_gene: TRBJ2-1

CDR3aa: CASSFFPPNQPQHF
v_gene: TRBV7-2
abundance: -
j_gene: TRBJ1-5

CDR3aa: CASSLLGGDNEQFF
v_gene: TRBV28
abundance: -
j_gene: TRBJ2-1

CDR3aa: CASRRTGNTEAFF
v_gene: TRBV6-5
abundance: -
j_gene: TRBJ1-1

CDR3aa: CASSLGVGGRPEKLFF
v_gene: TRBV11-2
abundance: -
j_gene: TRBJ1-4

CDR3aa: CASSLGQGAVEKLFF
v_gene: TRBV11-3
abundance: -
j_gene: TRBJ1-4

CDR3aa: CASSFLSGTPLLRIF
v_gene: TRBV7-2
abundance: -
j_gene: TRBJ2-3

CDR3aa: CASSLGQGVANEQFF
v_gene: TRBV5-1
abundance: -
j_gene: TRBJ2-1

CDR3aa: CASSPGTGNGHTEAFF
v_gene: TRBV5-1
abundance: once
j_gene: TRBJ1-1

CDR3aa: CATSREGSYSNQPQHF
v_gene: TRBV15
abundance: -
j_gene: TRBJ1-5

CDR3aa: CASSLAGQLYEQYF
v_gene: TRBV7-9
abundance: once
j_gene: TRBJ2-7

CDR3aa: CASSPRLAGSYEQYF
v_gene: TRBV19
abundance: once
j_gene: TRBJ2-7